These 16 T cell receptor beta chains were sequenced from one sample in a study of persistence of HIV-infected CD4 T cells (dated by TCRdb to about 2020). No cognate antigen is known for these TCRs. The treatment or condition tag for this specimen amounts to: suppressive antiretroviral therapy. Cells were stimulated with lysates of CMV-infected fibroblasts at roughly 10 ug/mL. Responding CD4+ T cells were sorted on the basis of upregulation of both CD40 ligand and CD69. TCRbeta repertoires were sequenced from genomic DNA with the immunoSEQ hsTCRB assay version 4 in survey mode. TCRdb obtained this table from immuneACCESS and retained in-frame rearrangements with V and J assigned. These tables miss some clones; where compared with another copy, unresolved V genes account for less than half of the shortfall, and the remainder is unexplained. The sample table shows about 7,500 clones, and just over 60% are seen once. Clones ranked in the top ten supply about 20% of the sample.

Here the sequenced sample was CD4+ T cells sorted from PBMCs after roughly 18-hour stimulation, taken from a patient who received antiretroviral therapy. Read against the paper, the sample's cell subset or site label means: CD40L+CD69+ CD4 T cells responding to CMV lysate. The receptors stem from an adult man with HIV who was CMV-seropositive.

This sequence joins TRBV19 and TRBJ1-1, with a tentative D call TRBD1 (6 bases). The CDR3 runs to 14 residues. The V gene lost 4 bases and the J gene lost 4 bases, with 13 bases spanning the gap. CDR1 and CDR2 (germline): LNHDA, SQIVND (reference sequence). The CDR3: CASSKYREGTEAFF. CDR3 nucleotide sequence: TGTGCCAGTAGTAAATACAGGGAGGGCACTGAAGCTTTCTTT.

The chain links TRBV11-3 to TRBJ2-3; D is unresolved. Trimming removed 5 bases at V and 0 bases at J, with 9 bases between. Germline assignment: CDR1 SGHNT and CDR2 YENEEA. The CDR3 is 14 amino acids. The chain's CDR3 is CASSHRVSTDTQYF. The DNA for the CDR3 is TGTGCCAGCAGCCATAGAGTTAGCACAGATACGCAGTATTTT. The entire variable domain, with the rest obtained from reference TRBV11-3 and TRBJ2-3, is as follows: EAGVVQSPRYKIIEKKQPVAFWCNPISGHNTLYWYLQNLGQGPELLIRYENEEAVDDSQLPKDRFSAERLKGVDSTLKIQPAELGDSAVYLCASSHRVSTDTQYFGPGTRLTVL.

The chain carries TRBV5-1 and TRBJ2-1; 9 nucleotides match TRBD1. The junction had 8 bases not matched to a gene; V was cut back by 1 base and J by 15 bases. The CDR3 has 13 residues. From germline, CDR1 is SGHRS and CDR2 YFSETQ. The CDR3: CASSLYGTGIMFF. The CDR3 bases are TGCGCCAGCAGCTTGTATGGGACAGGGATCATGTTCTTC.

The chain employs TRBV18 and TRBJ2-7; tentative D call: TRBD2 (6 bases). The CDR3 runs 13 residues. The V end lost 5 bases, the J end lost 5 bases, and 13 bases lay between the germline ends. Germline CDR1 and CDR2: KGHSH and LQKENI. The CDR3: CASSVGTRNEQYF. In DNA form, the CDR3 reads TGTGCCAGCTCAGTCGGGACTCGGAACGAGCAGTACTTC.

The chain combines TRBV19 with TRBJ2-5, with D unclear. Germline assignment: CDR1 LNHDA and CDR2 SQIVND (reference sequence). The ends were cut back, 0 bases at V and 2 bases at J, with 7 bases in the middle. This CDR3 is built from 14 residues. The CDR3 is CASSIDSNQETQYF. The CDR3 DNA follows: TGTGCCAGTAGTATAGACTCCAATCAAGAGACCCAGTACTTC.

This clone was observed a few times. The chain uses TRBV6-2 or TRBV6-3 and TRBJ1-2; D remains unclear. CDR1 and CDR2 (germline): MNHEY, SVGEGT. The CDR3 is 14 amino acids. Trimming pared 4 bases from V and 8 bases from J, leaving 17 bases between. The CDR3 region has the DNA TGTGCCAGCAGTTTCCAATTCGGTTTTGGCGGCTACACCTTC. Translated: CASSFQFGFGGYTF.

The chain is built from TRBV5-1 and TRBJ2-4; no reliable D call. This CDR3 comprises 15 residues. V gave up 0 bases and J gave up 0 bases, with 7 bases separating them. CDR1 is SGHRS and CDR2 is YFSETQ in the germline V gene. CDR3: CASSLGPGAKNIQYF. The CDR3 bases are TGCGCCAGCAGCTTGGGTCCGGGAGCCAAAAACATTCAGTACTTC.

This clone came up a few times. A much larger clone lies one base from this, so it may be a read error. CDR3 sequence: CASTGNTEAFF. DNA for the CDR3: TGTGCCAGTACGGGGAACACTGAAGCTTTCTTT. The genes are TRBV19 and TRBJ1-1, with D unclear. Trimming stripped 7 bases from V and 1 base from J, with 4 bases between. Germline assignment: CDR1 LNHDA and CDR2 SQIVND (reference sequence). The CDR3 is 11 amino acids.

This clone was picked up a small number of times. The rearrangement links TRBV19 to TRBJ2-7; D remains ambiguous. Trimming shortened V by 1 base and J by 3 bases, and 7 bases separated the two germline ends. The CDR3 is made up of 13 amino acids. Germline-derived CDR1 and CDR2 are LNHDA and SQIVND (reference sequence). Here the CDR3 DNA reads TGTGCCAGTAGTATAGGCGGATACTACGAGCAGTACTTC. Translating gives CASSIGGYYEQYF.

This chain's CDR3 is CASSTDRALSYEQYF. CDR3 nucleotide sequence: TGTGCCAGTAGTACCGACAGGGCCCTTTCCTACGAGCAGTACTTC. The chain couples TRBV19 to TRBJ2-7; 7 positions agree with TRBD1. Losses at the gene ends were 4 bases for V and 1 base for J; bases not matched to a gene: 7. The germline V gene encodes CDR1 LNHDA and CDR2 SQIVND (reference sequence). The CDR3 spans 15 residues. Together with reference TRBV19 and TRBJ2-7, the CDR3 gives the full variable domain: DGGITQSPKYLFRKEGQNVTLSCEQNLNHDAMYWYRQDPGQGLRLIYYSQIVNDFQKGDIAEGYSVSREKKESFPLTVTSAQKNPTAFYLCASSTDRALSYEQYFGPGTRLTVT.

The rearrangement joins TRBV7-6 to TRBJ2-1; 9 nucleotides match TRBD2. The CDR3 has 17 amino acids. Germline trimming cut 1 base from V and 4 bases from J; bases unmatched to any gene: 8. CDR1 and CDR2 (germline): SGHVS, FNYEAQ. The DNA for the CDR3 is TGTGCCAGCAGCTTAGTTGCGGCGGGAGGGAAATACAATGAGCAGTTCTTC. This sequence encodes CASSLVAAGGKYNEQFF.

This rearrangement joins TRBV7-8 to TRBJ2-5, with TRBD2 identical over 8 bases. The germline CDR1 and CDR2 sequences are SGHVS and FQNEAQ. The CDR3 spans 16 residues. J lost 4 bases, V lost 1 base, and 8 bases had no gene match. This chain's CDR3 is CASSLDRGGHGETQYF. The CDR3 DNA follows: TGTGCCAGCAGCTTAGACCGGGGGGGCCACGGAGAGACCCAGTACTTC.

The CDR3 DNA reads TGTGCCAGCAGCTCCCCGGGCGGGAGAGGCGAGCAGTACTTC. Translation gives CASSSPGGRGEQYF. The chain carries TRBV9 and TRBJ2-7; the match to TRBD2 covers 7 bases. CDR1 and CDR2 (germline): SGDLS, YYNGEE. The CDR3 is 14 residues long. Unmatched junction bases numbered 10, after V lost 4 bases and J lost 6 bases.

V usage is TRBV6-6 and J usage is TRBJ2-1, with TRBD1 matching over 9 bases. The CDR3 loop spans 15 amino acids. V gave up 5 bases and J gave up 7 bases; unmatched junction bases: 9. Germline values: CDR1 MNHNY, CDR2 SVGAGI (reference sequence). The CDR3 is CASSKGDRAMNEQFF. The CDR3 DNA is TGTGCCAGCAGTAAAGGGGACAGGGCTATGAATGAGCAGTTCTTC.

This rearrangement joins TRBV7-9 to TRBJ2-7; D is possibly TRBD1 (5 bases). The length of the CDR3 is 15 residues. The germline V and J ends were trimmed by 3 bases and 2 bases, with 14 bases remaining between them. Germline CDR1 is SEHNR and CDR2 is FQNEAQ (reference sequence). CDR3 nucleotide sequence: TGTGCCAGCAGCTTCGAGACAGTTTTTACCTACGAGCAGTACTTC. The encoded protein is CASSFETVFTYEQYF.

The gene calls are TRBV7-2 and TRBJ2-7; TRBD2 matches 7 bases. Per germline, CDR1 SGHTA and CDR2 FQGNSA. The CDR3 runs to 15 residues. With V trimmed by 0 bases and J by 4 bases, 6 bases remained unmatched. CDR3 coding DNA: TGTGCCAGCAGCTTAGCGCGAGGGAGGGCATACGAGCAGTACTTC. Translation: CASSLARGRAYEQYF.